This T cell receptor (beta chain) comes out of a study of tumor and adjacent non-tumor tissue in lung cancer. Turning to the study itself: There were approximately twelve adenocarcinoma, a couple of squamous cell carcinoma and 1 small cell lung cancer cases. Each sample yielded a few million productive TCRbeta reads on average.

This CDR3 comprises 15 residues. The germline CDR1 and CDR2 sequences are MNHNY and SVGAGI (reference sequence). General study results and limits: Normal lung showed higher cumulative top 100 clone frequency than tumor.

Of note for this clonotype: Its cognate antigen is unknown. One end of the junction does not line up with germline, which may come from a read error.

Three rounds of nested PCR, following a modified ARM-PCR protocol, produced the TCRbeta library. TCRdb redid the calling of the multiplex PCR reads with MiXCR, one entry per CDR3 protein. The sample records tens of thousands of distinct CDR3 sequences, about 79% being singletons. The template was RNA from unsorted bulk tissue. The normal lung tissue was taken more than 3 cm from the tumor edge. Newly diagnosed lung cancer patients had thoracic surgery in China, August–late 2014, without prior chemotherapy. The chain is built from TRBV6-6 and TRBJ1-6; unclear D gene. The TCR was taken from a woman aged 55-70 years with non-small cell lung cancer. Sample: distant non-tumor lung tissue. The CDR3 DNA follows: TGTGCCAGTAGGCCGTCAGACGGCTATAATTCACTCCTCCACTTT. This codes for CASRPSDGYNSLLHF.